Below are 29 T cell receptor beta chains sequenced from a single sample in a study of blood T cell dynamics during melanoma immunotherapy. The time point here: week 3, after first cycle of checkpoint inhibitor. The data were produced by immunoSEQ multiplex PCR, yet TCRdb's version contains in-frame clones alone and is incomplete. The table lists roughly 15,000 clones, roughly 85% of them singletons, with approximately 5.1% in the top ten. The sample in question was blood, obtained from a patient treated with checkpoint blockade. The receptors shown here come from a human donor with melanoma.

The chain combines TRBV28 with TRBJ2-3, with TRBD2 identical over 8 bases. Germline CDR1 is MDHEN and CDR2 is SYDVKM. The CDR3 runs to 14 residues. V was clipped by 5 bases and J by 14 bases; unmatched bases: 15. The CDR3 reads CASSPNSQREILYF. The CDR3 bases are TGTGCCAGCAGTCCCAACTCCCAGCGGGAGATTTTGTATTTT.

The rearrangement joins TRBV7-9 to TRBJ2-7, with D tentatively TRBD2 (5 bases). The germline V and J ends were trimmed by 5 bases and 4 bases, with 12 bases remaining between them. Germline V gene data show CDR1 as SEHNR and CDR2 as FQNEAQ (reference sequence). The CDR3 totals 13 residues. This chain's CDR3 is CASSHGGPYEQYF. The CDR3 bases are TGTGCCAGCAGCCATGGAGGACCTTACGAGCAGTACTTC.

Remarks on this clone: Relative to the germline gene, one junction end is altered; a read error may explain this. The rearrangement links TRBV15 to TRBJ2-5; 7 nucleotides align to TRBD2. This CDR3 spans 15 amino acids. Germline CDR1 reads LNHNV; CDR2 reads YYDKDF (reference sequence). The chain's CDR3 is CVTSRALAGVETQYF. The DNA for the CDR3 is TGTGTCACCAGCAGAGCCCTCGCGGGAGTTGAGACCCAGTACTTC.

The chain links TRBV6-7 to TRBJ1-6; D not resolved. TRBV6-7 is an ORF for which the function is uncertain. This CDR3 is built from 16 residues. The V end was cut by 6 bases, the J end by 6 bases, with 18 bases between. The CDR3 is CASSTEWSLVNSPLHF. Here the CDR3 DNA reads TGTGCCAGCAGCACCGAGTGGTCCCTGGTTAATTCACCCCTCCACTTT.

This chain links TRBV30 with TRBJ2-1; D gene unclear. CDR1 is GTSNPN, CDR2 SVGIG, per germline (reference sequence). The CDR3 length is 14 residues. V was shortened by 3 bases and J by 0 bases, with 9 bases between the two germline ends. CDR3 sequence reads: CAWSPQSSYNEQFF. The CDR3, as DNA: TGTGCCTGGAGCCCTCAGAGCTCCTACAATGAGCAGTTCTTC.

The V gene is TRBV7-9, the J gene TRBJ2-5; D gene unclear. TRBJ2-7 matches the DNA end more closely, so the J call is doubtful. Germline CDR1 is SEHNR and CDR2 is FQNEAQ (reference sequence). The CDR3 has 14 amino acids. CDR3 sequence: CASSPLDGSYEQYF. The DNA for the CDR3 is TGTGCCAGCAGCCCTCTCGACGGGTCCTACGAGCAGTACTTC.

The chain is built from TRBV7-2 and TRBJ1-2, with TRBD1 matching over 8 bases. V trimming: 5 bases; J trimming: 4 bases; junction bases outside the gene matches: 6. CDR1 and CDR2 from the germline V gene are SGHTA and FQGNSA. The CDR3 totals 14 residues. The CDR3, as DNA: TGTGCCAGCAGCAAACCCGACAGGGGCTATGGCTACACCTTC. This codes for CASSKPDRGYGYTF.

CDR3 sequence (DNA): TGTGCCAGCAGCTTAGGGGTAGGGTCCACTGAAGCTTTCTTT. Translated, it gives CASSLGVGSTEAFF. The V call is TRBV7-8, the J call TRBJ1-1; unclear D gene. This CDR3 has 14 amino acids. V lost 1 base, J lost 4 bases, and 10 bases lay in between. The V gene's germline CDR1 is SGHVS and CDR2 FQNEAQ. Using reference TRBV7-8 and TRBJ1-1 for the parts outside the CDR3, the full variable domain is GAGVSQSPRYKVAKRGQDVALRCDPISGHVSLFWYQQALGQGPEFLTYFQNEAQLDKSGLPSDRFFAERPEGSVSTLKIQRTQQEDSAVYLCASSLGVGSTEAFFGQGTRLTVV.

This chain connects TRBV5-1 to TRBJ2-5; TRBD2 might be the D (7 bases). The assigned J gene may be wrong: the sequence end matches TRBJ2-7 better. Germline CDR1 and CDR2: SGHRS and YFSETQ. This CDR3 contains 13 residues. The CDR3 reads CASSLAGGHEQYF. The CDR3 DNA is TGCGCCAGCAGCTTGGCCGGGGGGCACGAGCAGTACTTC.

Only one count was recorded for this clone. This chain links TRBV6-6 with TRBJ2-5, with D perhaps TRBD1 (6 bases). CDR1 is MNHNY, CDR2 SVGAGI, per germline (reference sequence). The CDR3 extends over 13 amino acids. V was clipped by 6 bases and J by 5 bases, with 13 bases between them. CDR3 in amino acids: CASRTYRAETQYF. Written as DNA, the CDR3 is TGTGCCAGCAGAACTTACAGGGCTGAGACCCAGTACTTC.

This clone was seen only once. J is TRBJ2-3 and V is TRBV30, with 8 bases identical to TRBD1. Germline CDR1 reads GTSNPN; CDR2 reads SVGIG (reference sequence). With 0 bases clipped from V and 5 bases from J, the junction kept 10 bases outside the gene matches. This CDR3 is 16 amino acids long. CDR3 sequence: CAWSVPRTGGVDTQYF. In DNA form, the CDR3 reads TGTGCCTGGAGTGTACCAAGAACAGGGGGTGTAGATACGCAGTATTTT.

V gene TRBV20-1 combines with J gene TRBJ2-5, with D uncertain. V was pared by 7 bases and J by 2 bases, with 8 bases between. This CDR3 is built from 11 residues. Looked up from germline, CDR1 is DFQATT and CDR2 is SNEGSKA (reference sequence). CDR3 nucleotides: TGCAGTGTGCTAGGGCAAGAGACCCAGTACTTC. It yields the protein CSVLGQETQYF.

This clone was detected only once. The chain joins TRBV12-5 to TRBJ2-3; 9 nucleotides line up with TRBD2. CDR1 is LGHNT and CDR2 is FRNRAP in the germline V gene. V gave up 4 bases and J gave up 3 bases; unmatched junction bases: 11. The CDR3 runs to 17 residues. The DNA for the CDR3 is TGTGCTAGTGGTTCGTCCTCTAGCGGGACTTTAACAGATACGCAGTATTTT. Protein product: CASGSSSSGTLTDTQYF.

The rearrangement uses TRBV6-5 and TRBJ1-6; 7 bases map to TRBD1. The germline CDR1 and CDR2 sequences are MNHEY and SVGAGI. The CDR3 has 13 residues. J lost 11 bases, V lost 6 bases, and 7 bases had no gene match. CDR3 sequence: CASRPQGSAPLHF. In nucleotides, the CDR3 is TGTGCCAGCAGACCACAGGGGTCGGCACCCCTCCACTTT.

This clone occurred a few times. The chain has TRBV27 and TRBJ1-1, with D possibly matching TRBD1 (5 bases). This CDR3 has 11 residues. Between the trimmed V and J ends, which lost 4 bases and 14 bases, there was a span of 14 bases. CDR1 MNHEY and CDR2 SMNVEV come from the germline V gene (reference sequence). The DNA of the CDR3 is TGTGCCAGCAGTTCTTACGGGGGAGTCTTCTTT. It is translated as CASSSYGGVFF.

This chain uses TRBV27 with TRBJ2-7; 8 bases agree with TRBD2. Germline V gene data show CDR1 as MNHEY and CDR2 as SMNVEV (reference sequence). J gave up 6 bases and V 2 bases, and 6 bases lay outside the gene matches. CDR3 size: 14 residues. The DNA for the CDR3 is TGTGCCAGCAGTTTACAGTCCCTAGCGGGCGAGCAGTACTTC. Residues: CASSLQSLAGEQYF.

J is TRBJ2-3 and V is TRBV5-4; 8 bases line up with TRBD2. Germline V lookup: CDR1 SGHNT, CDR2 YYREEE (reference sequence). Trimming cost V 4 bases and J 6 bases; bases outside gene matches: 7. This CDR3 has 14 residues. The CDR3 reads CASSGAGVPDTQYF. The CDR3 nucleotides read TGTGCCAGCAGCGGAGCGGGAGTGCCTGATACGCAGTATTTT.

In the case of this clone: At one boundary the junction diverges from the germline segment, which might be a read error. The chain recombines TRBV19 with TRBJ1-1, with 9 nucleotides matching TRBD1. Per the germline V gene, CDR1 is LNHDA and CDR2 is SQIVND (reference sequence). The CDR3 spans 16 residues. As DNA, the CDR3 is TGTGCTAGTAAAAAACCGGGACAGGGATTAGGCACTGAAGCTTTCTTT. This encodes CASKKPGQGLGTEAFF.

This clone was recorded once. The J gene is TRBJ2-7, the V gene TRBV28; TRBD2 matches 12 bases. The CDR3 consists of 15 residues. Germline trimming cut 5 bases from V and 2 bases from J; bases unmatched to any gene: 4. Germline CDR1 MDHEN, CDR2 SYDVKM. CDR3 DNA: TGTGCCAGCAGTCGTTCTAGCGGGAGGGCCTACGAGCAGTACTTC. It translates to CASSRSSGRAYEQYF.

The chain carries TRBV5-1 and TRBJ2-1, with 7 bases fitting TRBD1. Unmatched junction bases numbered 10, after V lost 7 bases and J lost 6 bases. Germline loops: CDR1 SGHRS, CDR2 YFSETQ. The CDR3 is 14 residues long. DNA for the CDR3: TGCGCCAGCGGGACAGCCCAGTATAGCAATGAGCAGTTCTTC. It codes for CASGTAQYSNEQFF.

The genes are TRBV7-2 and TRBJ1-2; no definite D call. This CDR3 has 13 residues. Germline V gene sequence: CDR1 SGHTA, CDR2 FQGNSA. Deletions cut 2 bases from V and 7 bases from J, with 11 bases between. The CDR3 sequence: CASSLNSGGGYTF. CDR3 coding DNA: TGTGCCAGCAGCTTAAATTCGGGCGGTGGCTACACCTTC.

This chain joins TRBV29-1 and TRBJ2-7, with D maybe TRBD1 (6 bases). V was clipped by 7 bases and J by 3 bases, with 13 bases between them. The CDR3 is 12 amino acids. Germline V CDR1 and CDR2: SQVTM, ANQGSEA. The CDR3 DNA reads TGCAGCGCCGCGGACAGAATCTACGAGCAGTACTTC. This encodes CSAADRIYEQYF.

The chain has TRBV9 and TRBJ2-1; TRBD1 matches 10 bases. Unmatched junction bases numbered 8, after V lost 3 bases and J lost 2 bases. CDR1 and CDR2 from the germline V gene are SGDLS and YYNGEE. The CDR3 is made up of 17 amino acids. CDR3 sequence (DNA): TGTGCCAGCAGCGAAAGACGGACAGGGGGTCCCTACAATGAGCAGTTCTTC. It yields the protein CASSERRTGGPYNEQFF. The full variable domain, in which reference TRBV9 and TRBJ2-1 provide the parts outside the CDR3, is DSGVTQTPKHLITATGQRVTLRCSPRSGDLSVYWYQQSLDQGLQFLIQYYNGEERAKGNILERFSAQQFPDLHSELNLSSLELGDSALYFCASSERRTGGPYNEQFFGPGTRLTVL.

This clone has only one observation. The chain recombines TRBV9 with TRBJ2-7; no firm D call. This CDR3 is built from 15 residues. In germline, CDR1 is SGDLS, CDR2 YYNGEE. V was trimmed by 0 bases and J by 0 bases, leaving 10 bases between them. CDR3 nucleotide sequence: TGTGCCAGCAGCGTAGACGGCCGAAGCTCCTACGAGCAGTACTTC. This gives the protein CASSVDGRSSYEQYF.

The chain is built from TRBV7-9 and TRBJ2-7, with D uncertain. This CDR3 comprises 13 residues. CDR1 and CDR2 from the germline V gene are SEHNR and FQNEAQ (reference sequence). The V and J ends lost 5 bases and 1 base respectively, with 9 bases between them. CDR3 protein: CASSPDGSYEQYF. CDR3 bases: TGTGCCAGCAGCCCCGACGGATCCTACGAGCAGTACTTC.

The V and J genes are TRBV10-3 and TRBJ2-2; D call uncertain. V shed 1 base and J shed 3 bases, with 6 bases lying between them. Germline assignment: CDR1 ENHRY and CDR2 SYGVKD. CDR3 length: 14 residues. The CDR3: CAISEWRDTGELFF. In DNA, the CDR3 is TGTGCCATCAGTGAGTGGAGAGACACCGGGGAGCTGTTTTTT.

In its sample, this clone was seen once. The gene calls are TRBV15 and TRBJ1-2; D may be TRBD1 (5 bases). This CDR3 contains 13 residues. V lost 4 bases to trimming and J lost 6 bases, with 12 bases between them. In germline, CDR1 is LNHNV, CDR2 YYDKDF (reference sequence). The CDR3 DNA sequence: TGTGCCACCAGCACGACAGTCCGAGATGGCTACACCTTC. Its translation: CATSTTVRDGYTF.

The chain combines TRBV12-5 with TRBJ1-1; D is uncertain. V was pared by 1 base and J by 3 bases, with 9 bases between. The germline V gene encodes CDR1 LGHNT and CDR2 FRNRAP. CDR3 size: 14 residues. The CDR3 sequence is CASGLGHGYTEAFF. CDR3 nucleotide sequence: TGTGCTAGTGGTTTGGGACACGGGTACACTGAAGCTTTCTTT.

This chain joins TRBV11-1 and TRBJ2-3; 9 positions agree with TRBD2. CDR1 and CDR2 from the germline V gene are SGHAT and FQDESV (reference sequence). With V trimmed by 1 base and J by 6 bases, 5 bases remained unmatched. The CDR3 consists of 15 residues. The CDR3 region has the DNA TGTGCCAGCAGCTTAGTGGGTAGCGGGAGTGATACGCAGTATTTT. It translates to CASSLVGSGSDTQYF.